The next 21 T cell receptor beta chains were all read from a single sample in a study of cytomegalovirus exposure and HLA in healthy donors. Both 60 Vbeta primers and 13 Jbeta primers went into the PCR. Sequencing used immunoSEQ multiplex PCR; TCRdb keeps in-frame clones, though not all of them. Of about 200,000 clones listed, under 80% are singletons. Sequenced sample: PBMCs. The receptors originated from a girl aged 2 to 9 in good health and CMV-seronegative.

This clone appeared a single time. The CDR3 nucleotides are TGCGCCAGCAGCGACGGGGTGGGGAACGAGCAGTACTTC. Translated, it gives CASSDGVGNEQYF. This chain connects TRBV5-1 to TRBJ2-7; weak D call: TRBD2 (5 bases). V lost 4 bases, J lost 5 bases, and 13 bases lay in between. Looked up from germline, CDR1 is SGHRS and CDR2 is YFSETQ. The CDR3 sequence is 13 residues long.

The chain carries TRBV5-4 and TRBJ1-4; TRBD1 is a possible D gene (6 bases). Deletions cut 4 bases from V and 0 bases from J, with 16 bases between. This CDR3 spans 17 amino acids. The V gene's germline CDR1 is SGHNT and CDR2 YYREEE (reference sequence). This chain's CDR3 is CASSNDGQPATNEKLFF. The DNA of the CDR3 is TGTGCCAGCAGCAACGATGGACAGCCTGCAACTAATGAAAAACTGTTTTTT.

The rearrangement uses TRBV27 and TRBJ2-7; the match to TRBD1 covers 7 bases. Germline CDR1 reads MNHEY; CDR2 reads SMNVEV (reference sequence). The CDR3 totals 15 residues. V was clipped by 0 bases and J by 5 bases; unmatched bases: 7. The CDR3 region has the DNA TGTGCCAGCAGTTTATCCTCCGACAGGGTCCACGAGCAGTACTTC. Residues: CASSLSSDRVHEQYF.

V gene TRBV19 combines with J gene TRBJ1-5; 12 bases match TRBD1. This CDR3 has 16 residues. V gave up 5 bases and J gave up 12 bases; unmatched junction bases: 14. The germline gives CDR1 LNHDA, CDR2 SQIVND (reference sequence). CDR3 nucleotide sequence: TGTGCCAGTAGTCCGCCGGGACAGGGGGCGTTTCAGTTCCAGCATTTT. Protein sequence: CASSPPGQGAFQFQHF.

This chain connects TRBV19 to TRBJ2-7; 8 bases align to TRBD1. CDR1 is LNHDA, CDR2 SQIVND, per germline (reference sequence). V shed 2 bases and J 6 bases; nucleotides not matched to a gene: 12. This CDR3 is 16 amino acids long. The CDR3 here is CASSIIPPGQGGEQYF. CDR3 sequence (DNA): TGTGCCAGTAGTATAATCCCACCAGGACAGGGCGGCGAGCAGTACTTC.

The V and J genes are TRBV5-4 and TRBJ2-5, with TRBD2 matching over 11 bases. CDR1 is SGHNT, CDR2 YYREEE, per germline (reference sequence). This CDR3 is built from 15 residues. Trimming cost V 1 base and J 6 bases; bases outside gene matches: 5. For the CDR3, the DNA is TGTGCCAGCAGCTTGCCTAGCGGGGGGTCAAAGACCCAGTACTTC. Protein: CASSLPSGGSKTQYF.

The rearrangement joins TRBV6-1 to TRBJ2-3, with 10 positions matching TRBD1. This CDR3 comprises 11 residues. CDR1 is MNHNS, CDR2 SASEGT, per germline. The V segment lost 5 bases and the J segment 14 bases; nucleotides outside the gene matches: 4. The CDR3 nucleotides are TGTGCCAGCAGTCGGACAGGGGGAGTGTATTTT. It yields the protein CASSRTGGVYF.

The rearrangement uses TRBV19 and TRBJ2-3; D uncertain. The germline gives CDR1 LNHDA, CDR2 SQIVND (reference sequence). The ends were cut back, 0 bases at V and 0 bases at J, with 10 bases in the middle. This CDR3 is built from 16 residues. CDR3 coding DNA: TGTGCCAGTAGTATAGAAGGCGGATCGAGCACAGATACGCAGTATTTT. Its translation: CASSIEGGSSTDTQYF.

In DNA form, the CDR3 reads TGTGCCAGCAGTGAAGTCCCGGGACTAGCGGGAGGGAGGGATACGCAGTATTTT. Residues: CASSEVPGLAGGRDTQYF. This chain connects TRBV6-1 to TRBJ2-3, with TRBD2 identical over 16 bases. Germline V lookup: CDR1 MNHNS, CDR2 SASEGT. The CDR3 length is 18 residues. With V trimmed by 1 base and J by 6 bases, 7 bases remained unmatched.

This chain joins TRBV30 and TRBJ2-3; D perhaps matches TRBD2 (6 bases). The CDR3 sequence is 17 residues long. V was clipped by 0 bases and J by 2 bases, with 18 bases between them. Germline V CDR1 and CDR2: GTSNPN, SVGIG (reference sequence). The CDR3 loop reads CAWSVPRAGPYTDTQYF. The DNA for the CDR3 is TGTGCCTGGAGTGTACCGCGGGCGGGGCCCTACACAGATACGCAGTATTTT.

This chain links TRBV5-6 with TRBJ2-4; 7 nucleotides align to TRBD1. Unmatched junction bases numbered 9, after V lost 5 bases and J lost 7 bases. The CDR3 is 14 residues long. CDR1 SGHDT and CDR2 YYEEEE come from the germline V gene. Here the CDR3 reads CASSIDREGNIQYF. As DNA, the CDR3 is TGTGCCAGCAGTATCGACAGGGAAGGGAACATTCAGTACTTC. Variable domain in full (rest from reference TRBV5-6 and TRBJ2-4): DAGVTQSPTHLIKTRGQQVTLRCSPKSGHDTVSWYQQALGQGPQFIFQYYEEEERQRGNFPDRFSGHQFPNYSSELNVNALLLGDSALYLCASSIDREGNIQYFGAGTRLSVL.

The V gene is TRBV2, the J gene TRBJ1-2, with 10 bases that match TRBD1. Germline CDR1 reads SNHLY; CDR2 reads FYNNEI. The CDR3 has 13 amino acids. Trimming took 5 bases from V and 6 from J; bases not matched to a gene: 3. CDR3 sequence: CASSSDRGNGYTF. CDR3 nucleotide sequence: TGTGCCAGCAGTTCGGACAGGGGGAATGGCTACACCTTC.

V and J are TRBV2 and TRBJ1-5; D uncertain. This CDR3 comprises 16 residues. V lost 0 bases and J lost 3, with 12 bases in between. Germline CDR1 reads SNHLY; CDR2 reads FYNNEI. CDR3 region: CASSEALSGPNQPQHF. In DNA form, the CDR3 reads TGTGCCAGCAGTGAAGCGCTCTCAGGCCCCAATCAGCCCCAGCATTTT.

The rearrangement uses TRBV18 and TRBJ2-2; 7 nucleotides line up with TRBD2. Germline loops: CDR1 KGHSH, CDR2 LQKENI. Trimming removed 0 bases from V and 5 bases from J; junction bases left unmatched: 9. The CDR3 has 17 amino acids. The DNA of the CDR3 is TGTGCCAGCTCACCACCGACGGGGGGAGTGAGGACCGGGGAGCTGTTTTTT. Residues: CASSPPTGGVRTGELFF.

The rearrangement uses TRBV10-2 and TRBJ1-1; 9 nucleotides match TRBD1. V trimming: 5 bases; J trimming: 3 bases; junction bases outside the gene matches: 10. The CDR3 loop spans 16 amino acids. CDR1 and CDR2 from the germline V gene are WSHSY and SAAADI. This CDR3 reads CASSRGTGRWDTEAFF. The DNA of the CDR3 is TGCGCCAGCAGTCGGGGGACAGGGAGATGGGACACTGAAGCTTTCTTT.

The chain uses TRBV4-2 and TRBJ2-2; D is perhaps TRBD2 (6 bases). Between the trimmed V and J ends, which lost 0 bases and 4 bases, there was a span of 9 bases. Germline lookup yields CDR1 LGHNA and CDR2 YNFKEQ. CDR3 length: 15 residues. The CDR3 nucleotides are TGTGCCAGCAGCCAAGAATGGAGGGGCACCGGGGAGCTGTTTTTT. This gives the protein CASSQEWRGTGELFF.

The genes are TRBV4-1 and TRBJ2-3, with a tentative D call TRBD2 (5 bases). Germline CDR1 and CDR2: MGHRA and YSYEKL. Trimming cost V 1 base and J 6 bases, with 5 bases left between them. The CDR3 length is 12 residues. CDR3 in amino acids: CASSQVADTQYF. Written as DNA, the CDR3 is TGCGCCAGCAGCCAAGTAGCGGATACGCAGTATTTT.

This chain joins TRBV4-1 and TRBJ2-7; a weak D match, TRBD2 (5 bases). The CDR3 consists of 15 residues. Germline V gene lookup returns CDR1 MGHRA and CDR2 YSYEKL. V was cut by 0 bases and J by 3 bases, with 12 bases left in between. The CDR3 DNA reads TGCGCCAGCAGCCAAGAACTCGGACTCCGCTACGAGCAGTACTTC. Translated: CASSQELGLRYEQYF.

The CDR3: CASSTPDRANTIYF. The DNA of the CDR3 is TGTGCCAGCAGCACACCGGACAGAGCAAACACCATATATTTT. The gene calls are TRBV21-1 and TRBJ1-3; the table's TRBD1 call for D was not verified on the DNA. TRBV21-1 is tagged as a pseudogene. The CDR3 runs to 14 residues.

The CDR3 protein is CASSEALRGGDVEQFF. In DNA, the CDR3 is TGTGCCAGCAGTGAGGCCCTGCGGGGAGGTGACGTTGAGCAGTTCTTC. The chain carries TRBV2 and TRBJ2-1; tentatively, D is TRBD2 (6 bases). CDR3 length: 16 residues. The germline V and J ends were trimmed by 3 bases and 9 bases, with 21 bases remaining between them. Germline V gives CDR1 SNHLY, CDR2 FYNNEI. Looking up the rest from reference TRBV2 and TRBJ2-1 gives the full variable domain: EPEVTQTPSHQVTQMGQEVILRCVPISNHLYFYWYRQILGQKVEFLVSFYNNEISEKSEIFDDQFSVERPDGSNFTLKIRSTKLEDSAMYFCASSEALRGGDVEQFFGPGTRLTVL.

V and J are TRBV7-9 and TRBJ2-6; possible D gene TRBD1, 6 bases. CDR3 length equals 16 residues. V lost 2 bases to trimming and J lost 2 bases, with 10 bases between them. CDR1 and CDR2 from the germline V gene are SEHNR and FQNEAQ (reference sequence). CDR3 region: CASSLRTGTGANVLTF. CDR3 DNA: TGTGCCAGCAGCTTACGAACAGGGACTGGGGCCAACGTCCTGACTTTC.